These 8 T cell receptor beta chains originate from one sample sequenced in a study of vaccination and CD4 T cells after COVID-19. These receptors' targets are unknown. The treatment: approximately nine-day PBMC culture with coronavirus spike peptide pools or control peptides (ViraFEST assay). Sequence data for DNA of cultured CD4+ T cells were generated by the Oncomine TCR Beta short-read assay. TCRdb passed the PCR reads through MiXCR, listing each CDR3 protein once. This table holds 20,000 to 30,000 distinct CDR3 sequences, approximately 50% found once. Sequenced material: CD4+ T cells from blood, cultured in vitro. The source of these receptors is a human donor who had recovered from COVID-19.

The rearrangement uses TRBV7-3 and TRBJ1-2, with D hard to call. Germline assignment: CDR1 SGHTA and CDR2 FQGTGA. The CDR3 sequence is 13 residues long. V lost 1 base and J lost 8, with 11 bases in between. The CDR3 sequence: CASSLNGASGYTF. The CDR3 region has the DNA TGTGCCAGCAGCTTAAATGGCGCGTCGGGCTACACCTTC.

This clonotype was recorded a few times. The chain is built from TRBV6-1 and TRBJ2-3; 9 nucleotides line up with TRBD1. This CDR3 has 14 amino acids. Per germline, CDR1 MNHNS and CDR2 SASEGT. Losses at the gene ends were 7 bases for V and 1 base for J; bases not matched to a gene: 3. The CDR3 DNA follows: TGTGCCAGCACCCGGGACAGGGGCACAGATACGCAGTATTTT. Translating it yields CASTRDRGTDTQYF.

CDR3 residues: CASSIGGRNTEAFF. Here the CDR3 DNA reads TGTGCCAGCAGTATAGGGGGCAGGAACACTGAAGCTTTCTTT. The gene calls are TRBV27 and TRBJ1-1, with TRBD1 matching 7 bases. Germline CDR1 and CDR2: MNHEY and SMNVEV (reference sequence). After removal of 5 bases from V and 1 base from J, the junction contained 4 bases not matched to a gene. The CDR3 sequence is 14 residues long.

The J gene is TRBJ2-7, the V gene TRBV11-1; 13 positions match TRBD2. J gave up 1 base and V 6 bases, and 3 bases lay outside the gene matches. CDR3 length: 15 residues. Germline CDR1 SGHAT, CDR2 FQDESV (reference sequence). The CDR3 reads CASRKTSGGSYEQYF. CDR3 DNA sequence: TGTGCCAGCAGGAAGACTAGCGGGGGGTCCTACGAGCAGTACTTC.

The rearrangement links TRBV20-1 to TRBJ1-1, with 9 bases identical to TRBD1. Looked up from germline, CDR1 is DFQATT and CDR2 is SNEGSKA (reference sequence). V was clipped by 0 bases and J by 2 bases; unmatched bases: 7. The CDR3 runs 16 residues. The CDR3 is CSARDGGQGYNTEAFF. As DNA, the CDR3 is TGCAGTGCTAGAGATGGGGGACAGGGTTACAACACTGAAGCTTTCTTT.

The chain has TRBV7-9 and TRBJ1-2, with 7 bases that match TRBD1. Looked up from germline, CDR1 is SEHNR and CDR2 is FQNEAQ (reference sequence). J gave up 2 bases and V 5 bases, and 8 bases lay outside the gene matches. This CDR3 is 15 amino acids long. The CDR3 reads CASSLGTEQNYGYTF. DNA of the CDR3: TGTGCCAGCAGCCTCGGGACAGAACAAAACTATGGCTACACCTTC.

The genes are TRBV11-2 and TRBJ2-7; perhaps TRBD2 as D (6 bases). The ends were cut back, 5 bases at V and 2 bases at J, with 13 bases in the middle. Germline V gene sequence: CDR1 SGHAT, CDR2 FQNNGV. This CDR3 spans 14 amino acids. CDR3 region: CASSLRGGAYEQYF. Written as DNA, the CDR3 is TGTGCCAGCAGCCTTAGAGGAGGGGCCTACGAGCAGTACTTC.

The genes are TRBV5-1 and TRBJ2-1; perhaps D is TRBD1 or TRBD2 (5 bases each). This CDR3 spans 18 amino acids. Trimming pared 0 bases from V and 6 bases from J, leaving 22 bases between. The germline gives CDR1 SGHRS, CDR2 YFSETQ. CDR3 loop: CASSLGLIPGLGSNEQFF. DNA of the CDR3: TGCGCCAGCAGCTTGGGGTTAATACCGGGGCTAGGTTCCAATGAGCAGTTCTTC.